Listed below are T cell receptor beta chains from one sample, sequenced in a study of metastatic and nonmetastatic thyroid tumors. TCRdb ran MiXCR on the PCR reads. The table has over 9,000 clones, more than 25% seen once. The material sequenced was adjacent normal tissue. Every receptor here comes from a male donor with papillary thyroid cancer or a benign thyroid nodule (not recorded which). Some clones in this sample may be carry-over from other donors' samples. Each CDR3 is given with its conserved first and last residue. The D gene is left open where the match is weak. Some rows mark clone size as missing; the rest say once, few, many or name a class of expanded clone.

d_gene: TRBD1; v_gene: TRBV6-2/TRBV6-3; abundance: NA; j_gene: TRBJ1-5; CDR3aa: CASSYGTARNQPQHF; CDR3nt: TGTGCCAGCAGTTATGGGACAGCTAGGAATCAGCCCCAGCATTTT
d_gene: TRBD1; v_gene: TRBV19; abundance: few; j_gene: TRBJ1-1; CDR3aa: CASSIQMGGQTEAFF; CDR3nt: TGTGCCAGTAGTATCCAGATGGGGGGACAGACAGAAGCTTTCTTT
d_gene: TRBD2; v_gene: TRBV11-1; abundance: few; j_gene: TRBJ2-7; CDR3aa: CASSLGLAGDLDEQYF; CDR3nt: TGTGCCAGCAGCTTAGGACTAGCGGGAGATCTCGACGAGCAGTACTTC
d_gene: TRBD1; v_gene: TRBV7-9; abundance: NA; j_gene: TRBJ2-7; CDR3aa: CASSLARGFGEQYF; CDR3nt: TGTGCCAGCAGCTTAGCCAGGGGGTTTGGTGAGCAGTACTTC
d_gene: TRBD1; v_gene: TRBV2; abundance: NA; j_gene: TRBJ1-5; CDR3aa: CASRGQSNQPQHF; CDR3nt: TGTGCCAGCAGGGGACAGTCAAATCAGCCCCAGCATTTT
d_gene: NA; v_gene: TRBV2; abundance: NA; j_gene: TRBJ2-2; CDR3aa: CASSEAPFWLIDPMNTGELFF; CDR3nt: TGTGCCAGCAGTGAAGCGCCGTTTTGGCTAATTGACCCGATGAACACCGGGGAGCTGTTTTTT
d_gene: TRBD1; v_gene: TRBV6-5; abundance: NA; j_gene: TRBJ2-6; CDR3aa: CASTGQGMFDSGSNVLTF; CDR3nt: TGTGCCAGCACCGGACAGGGGATGTTTGACTCTGGGTCCAACGTCCTGACTTTC
d_gene: NA; v_gene: TRBV11-2; abundance: NA; j_gene: TRBJ1-6; CDR3aa: CASSLERRNSPLHF; CDR3nt: TGTGCCAGCAGCCTTGAGAGGAGGAATTCACCCCTCCACTTT
d_gene: TRBD1; v_gene: TRBV9; abundance: many; j_gene: TRBJ2-5; CDR3aa: CASSVGGQGETQYF; CDR3nt: TGTGCCAGCAGCGTAGGGGGACAGGGGGAGACCCAGTACTTC
d_gene: NA; v_gene: TRBV18; abundance: many; j_gene: TRBJ1-1; CDR3aa: CASSPEAQARAEAFF; CDR3nt: TGTGCCAGCTCACCTGAGGCCCAGGCGCGCGCTGAAGCTTTCTTT
d_gene: NA; v_gene: TRBV13; abundance: many; j_gene: TRBJ1-5; CDR3aa: CASSLRGFGDQPQHF; CDR3nt: TGTGCCAGCAGCTTAAGGGGTTTCGGGGATCAGCCCCAGCATTTT
d_gene: TRBD1; v_gene: TRBV9; abundance: medium-sized; j_gene: TRBJ1-1; CDR3aa: CASSVPPTGVTEAFF; CDR3nt: TGTGCCAGCAGCGTACCTCCGACAGGGGTCACTGAAGCTTTCTTT
d_gene: TRBD2; v_gene: TRBV7-6; abundance: medium-sized; j_gene: TRBJ2-1; CDR3aa: CASSALAGGPDNEQFF; CDR3nt: TGTGCCAGCAGCGCACTAGCGGGAGGGCCCGACAATGAGCAGTTCTTC
d_gene: NA; v_gene: TRBV6-9; abundance: few; j_gene: TRBJ2-1; CDR3aa: CASSHRTIGSNEQFF; CDR3nt: TGTGCCAGCAGTCACCGAACCATAGGTAGTAATGAGCAGTTCTTC
d_gene: TRBD1; v_gene: TRBV20-1; abundance: NA; j_gene: TRBJ1-2; CDR3aa: CSAPGTGNSYGYTF; CDR3nt: TGCAGTGCTCCCGGGACAGGGAACAGCTATGGCTACACCTTC
d_gene: NA; v_gene: TRBV5-1; abundance: large; j_gene: TRBJ1-6; CDR3aa: CASSEGIDSPLHF; CDR3nt: TGCGCCAGCAGCGAGGGAATCGACTCACCCCTCCACTTT
d_gene: TRBD1; v_gene: TRBV9; abundance: NA; j_gene: TRBJ1-5; CDR3aa: CASSSQGDNQPQHF; CDR3nt: TGTGCCAGCAGCTCACAGGGGGACAATCAGCCCCAGCATTTT
d_gene: NA; v_gene: TRBV2; abundance: NA; j_gene: TRBJ1-5; CDR3aa: CASSPQHF; CDR3nt: TGTGCCAGCAGCCCCCAGCATTTT
d_gene: TRBD2; v_gene: TRBV20-1; abundance: medium-sized; j_gene: TRBJ2-1; CDR3aa: CSARDPLAGLGGMSYNEQFF; CDR3nt: TGCAGTGCTAGAGATCCACTAGCGGGACTAGGAGGAATGAGTTACAATGAGCAGTTCTTC
d_gene: NA; v_gene: TRBV7-3; abundance: NA; j_gene: TRBJ1-1; CDR3aa: CASTPDPGNTEAFF; CDR3nt: TGTGCCAGCACCCCCGACCCAGGGAACACTGAAGCTTTCTTT
d_gene: NA; v_gene: TRBV2; abundance: many; j_gene: TRBJ2-7; CDR3aa: CASSETASYEQYF; CDR3nt: TGTGCCAGCAGTGAAACGGCTTCCTACGAGCAGTACTTC
d_gene: TRBD2; v_gene: TRBV20-1; abundance: few; j_gene: TRBJ2-3; CDR3aa: CSASARLAGDTDTQYF; CDR3nt: TGCAGTGCTAGCGCTAGACTAGCGGGAGACACAGATACGCAGTATTTT
d_gene: TRBD2; v_gene: TRBV24-1; abundance: medium-sized; j_gene: TRBJ2-1; CDR3aa: CATSDLGQGLAGVGYNEQFF; CDR3nt: TGTGCCACCAGTGATTTAGGCCAGGGACTAGCGGGAGTCGGTTACAATGAGCAGTTCTTC
d_gene: TRBD1; v_gene: TRBV30; abundance: NA; j_gene: TRBJ2-7; CDR3aa: CAFRRGSSEQYF; CDR3nt: TGTGCCTTTCGCAGGGGGTCGTCCGAGCAGTACTTC
d_gene: NA; v_gene: TRBV7-3; abundance: NA; j_gene: TRBJ1-5; CDR3aa: CASSLTPGQPQHF; CDR3nt: TGTGCCAGCAGCTTAACGCCCGGTCAGCCCCAGCATTTT
d_gene: NA; v_gene: TRBV27; abundance: few; j_gene: TRBJ2-7; CDR3aa: CASRILTWRDGAYEQYF; CDR3nt: TGTGCCAGCAGAATTCTCACTTGGAGGGACGGAGCCTACGAGCAGTACTTC
d_gene: TRBD2; v_gene: TRBV5-1; abundance: NA; j_gene: TRBJ2-2; CDR3aa: CASSQLAGGLGELFF; CDR3nt: TGCGCCAGCAGCCAACTAGCGGGAGGGCTCGGGGAGCTGTTTTTT
d_gene: NA; v_gene: TRBV5-1; abundance: medium-sized; j_gene: TRBJ1-2; CDR3aa: CASSLGTRDGYTF; CDR3nt: TGCGCCAGCAGCTTGGGGACGAGGGATGGCTACACCTTC
d_gene: NA; v_gene: TRBV2; abundance: medium-sized; j_gene: TRBJ1-5; CDR3aa: CASSEGRGYQPQHF; CDR3nt: TGTGCCAGCAGTGAAGGCAGGGGCTATCAGCCCCAGCATTTT
d_gene: TRBD2; v_gene: TRBV4-2; abundance: once; j_gene: TRBJ2-3; CDR3aa: CASSPTCTSGRGPDTQYF; CDR3nt: TGTGCCAGCAGCCCCACCTGTACTAGCGGGAGGGGCCCAGATACGCAGTATTTT
d_gene: NA; v_gene: TRBV27; abundance: medium-sized; j_gene: TRBJ2-3; CDR3aa: CASSMTSTDTQYF; CDR3nt: TGTGCCAGCAGTATGACTAGCACAGATACGCAGTATTTT
d_gene: NA; v_gene: TRBV5-1; abundance: medium-sized; j_gene: TRBJ2-5; CDR3aa: CASSLLGGAETQYF; CDR3nt: TGCGCCAGCAGCTTGTTAGGGGGGGCAGAGACCCAGTACTTC
d_gene: NA; v_gene: TRBV24-1; abundance: few; j_gene: TRBJ2-3; CDR3aa: CATSATRGRADTQYF; CDR3nt: TGTGCCACCAGTGCGACCCGGGGTCGTGCAGATACGCAGTATTTT